These 27 T cell receptor beta chains were sequenced from one sample in a study of beta chain features in type 1 diabetes. The antigens of these receptors remain unknown. Study conclusions and caveats: TCRB CDR3s from Type 1 diabetes patients were moderately but significantly shorter in all four CD4+ subsets.

The study reverse transcribed the entire isolated RNA, so it sequenced expressed TCRB transcripts. The table came from immunoSEQ multiplex PCR; TCRdb's copy has only in-frame clones and leaves some out. This table holds about 360,000 clones, around an eighth found once. The specimen was naive CD4+ T cells from blood. The receptors here all came from a woman aged 18-29 years with type 1 diabetes.

This clone showed up just a few times. The rearrangement links TRBV7-2 to TRBJ2-1, with D possibly being TRBD2 (5 bases). CDR3 length: 13 residues. Trimming took 2 bases from V and 8 from J, leaving 10 bases between them. The germline V gene encodes CDR1 SGHTA and CDR2 FQGNSA. CDR3 DNA: TGTGCCAGCAGCTTAAGAGGGCCTGATGAGCAGTTCTTC. Translating gives CASSLRGPDEQFF.

Only a few counts were recorded for this clone. The CDR3 spells CASSRPRGGWETQYF. The CDR3 nucleotides read TGTGCCAGCAGCAGGCCGCGGGGGGGCTGGGAGACCCAGTACTTC. The chain has TRBV28 and TRBJ2-5, with 9 bases that match TRBD2. V shed 6 bases and J 5 bases; nucleotides not matched to a gene: 10. The CDR3 covers 15 residues. In germline, CDR1 is MDHEN, CDR2 SYDVKM.

This clone came up a few times. The chain has TRBV7-3 and TRBJ1-4; perhaps TRBD1 as D (6 bases). The V gene's germline CDR1 is SGHTA and CDR2 FQGTGA. Trimming shortened V by 4 bases and J by 8 bases, and 11 bases separated the two germline ends. There are 13 residues in the CDR3. The CDR3 spells CASSSYQGEKLFF. The CDR3 nucleotides are TGTGCCAGCAGCTCTTACCAGGGGGAAAAACTGTTTTTT.

This clone showed up just a few times. V is TRBV29-1 and J is TRBJ2-3, with unresolved D. Per germline, CDR1 SQVTM and CDR2 ANQGSEA. V lost 6 bases and J lost 4, with 14 bases in between. The CDR3 covers 13 residues. CDR3 residues: CSVDPFQADTQYF. The CDR3 coding sequence is TGCAGCGTCGACCCCTTCCAGGCAGATACGCAGTATTTT.

This clone appeared a few times. The chain has TRBV9 and TRBJ2-5; D gene unclear. Trimming stripped 1 base from V and 4 bases from J, with 8 bases between. From germline, CDR1 is SGDLS and CDR2 YYNGEE. The CDR3 has 13 amino acids. The CDR3 sequence is CASSVYGGETQYF. The DNA of the CDR3 is TGTGCCAGCAGCGTATACGGTGGAGAGACCCAGTACTTC.

Only a few counts were recorded for this clone. The CDR3 region is CASSRPGQGLNIQYF. Here the CDR3 DNA reads TGTGCCAGCAGCCGGCCGGGACAGGGGTTAAACATTCAGTACTTC. V usage is TRBV14 and J usage is TRBJ2-4; 10 bases line up with TRBD1. This CDR3 is built from 15 residues. CDR1 SGHDN and CDR2 FVKESK come from the germline V gene. Germline trimming cut 4 bases from V and 6 bases from J; bases unmatched to any gene: 6.

This clone came up once. J is TRBJ2-7 and V is TRBV11-2; the D gene is possibly TRBD2 (5 bases). The CDR3 is made up of 16 amino acids. Germline values: CDR1 SGHAT, CDR2 FQNNGV. The ends were cut back, 4 bases at V and 1 base at J, with 17 bases in the middle. The CDR3, as DNA: TGTGCCAGCAGCTCCTTTAGCGCAGTAGGATCCTACGAGCAGTACTTC. This sequence encodes CASSSFSAVGSYEQYF.

The chain employs TRBV5-4 and TRBJ1-2; TRBD1 aligns across 7 bases. Per the germline V gene, CDR1 is SGHNT and CDR2 is YYREEE (reference sequence). The CDR3 covers 15 residues. The J segment lost 7 bases and the V segment lost 0 bases, leaving 9 bases of the junction unmatched. The CDR3 nucleotides read TGTGCCAGCAGCTTGGTTACAGGGGCAGAAGGTGGCTACACCTTC. It codes for CASSLVTGAEGGYTF.

This clone was recorded a few times. This rearrangement joins TRBV6-6 to TRBJ1-1; TRBD1 is a possible D gene (5 bases). The CDR3 loop spans 13 amino acids. V lost 9 bases and J lost 6, with 17 bases in between. Germline-derived CDR1 and CDR2 are MNHNY and SVGAGI (reference sequence). This CDR3 is CASSRDWASEAFF. The CDR3 DNA follows: TGTGCCAGTTCCCGGGACTGGGCCTCTGAAGCTTTCTTT.

CDR3: CASSSRLAGISTDTQYF. The CDR3, as DNA: TGCGCCAGCAGCTCTCGACTAGCGGGGATTAGCACAGATACGCAGTATTTT. The chain employs TRBV5-1 and TRBJ2-3, with TRBD2 identical over 11 bases. V dropped 3 bases and J dropped 0; count of bases not matched to a gene: 6. Germline CDR1 is SGHRS and CDR2 is YFSETQ. CDR3 length: 17 residues.

This clone turned up a few times. The genes are TRBV23-1 and TRBJ2-5, with a possible D match to TRBD1 (6 bases). The J call could be wrong; TRBJ2-7 is a better fit for the DNA end. TRBV23-1 belongs to the ORF category, with a function that is uncertain. The CDR3 length is 14 residues. This CDR3 reads CASTGTSRAYEQYF. The CDR3 DNA follows: TGCGCCAGCACGGGGACAAGTAGGGCCTACGAGCAGTACTTC.

This clone has only a few counts. The chain uses TRBV18 and TRBJ1-1, with 8 bases identical to TRBD1. The germline V gene encodes CDR1 KGHSH and CDR2 LQKENI. The CDR3 totals 15 residues. V was clipped by 3 bases and J by 10 bases; unmatched bases: 13. CDR3: CASSPPGQDPWGAFF. CDR3 nucleotide sequence: TGTGCCAGCTCACCGCCGGGACAGGACCCTTGGGGAGCTTTCTTT.

J is TRBJ2-1 and V is TRBV10-3, with 12 positions matching TRBD2. Germline lookup yields CDR1 ENHRY and CDR2 SYGVKD. The CDR3 length is 19 residues. V gave up 4 bases and J gave up 0 bases; unmatched junction bases: 10. For the CDR3, the DNA is TGTGCCATCAGTGGTTCGACTAGCGGGAGCCCCAGCTCCTACAATGAGCAGTTCTTC. It specifies CAISGSTSGSPSSYNEQFF.

This clone was detected a few times. The chain links TRBV7-2 to TRBJ2-1, with a tentative D call TRBD2 (5 bases). The V gene lost 4 bases and the J gene lost 3 bases, with 16 bases spanning the gap. Germline V gene data show CDR1 as SGHTA and CDR2 as FQGNSA. This CDR3 has 16 amino acids. The CDR3 here is CASSSPWETNYNEQFF. Here the CDR3 DNA reads TGTGCCAGCAGCTCCCCGTGGGAGACGAACTACAATGAGCAGTTCTTC.

This clone was observed a few times. The rearrangement joins TRBV7-2 to TRBJ1-3, with 7 bases matching TRBD1. Germline V gene lookup returns CDR1 SGHTA and CDR2 FQGNSA. The length of the CDR3 is 15 residues. V trimming: 3 bases; J trimming: 4 bases; junction bases outside the gene matches: 6. The CDR3 DNA follows: TGTGCCAGCAGCTTCCGACAGGGCTCAGGAAACACCATATATTTT. This sequence encodes CASSFRQGSGNTIYF.

The rearrangement uses TRBV4-3 and TRBJ1-1; a weak D match, TRBD1 (5 bases). Germline V gene data show CDR1 as LGHNA and CDR2 as YSLEER. The CDR3 is 15 residues long. The V gene lost 0 bases and the J gene lost 5 bases, with 13 bases spanning the gap. CDR3 in DNA: TGCGCCAGCAGCCAAGAATCTCCAGGGCGGACTGAAGCTTTCTTT. This codes for CASSQESPGRTEAFF.

This clone was picked up a small number of times. The V gene is TRBV19, the J gene TRBJ2-1; 11 bases map to TRBD1. Unmatched junction bases numbered 6, after V lost 4 bases and J lost 1 base. Germline CDR1 reads LNHDA; CDR2 reads SQIVND (reference sequence). The CDR3 loop spans 17 amino acids. The CDR3 DNA follows: TGTGCCAGTAGTACCGGCGGGGACAGGGGGTCCTACAATGAGCAGTTCTTC. Protein: CASSTGGDRGSYNEQFF.

This clone was seen more than once but under ten times. The chain combines TRBV18 with TRBJ1-1; D is ambiguous. Germline CDR1 and CDR2: KGHSH and LQKENI. Trimming left V 0 bases short and J 4 bases short, with 9 bases between. This CDR3 is 14 amino acids long. The CDR3 coding sequence is TGTGCCAGCTCACCACCCTTTAGAGGCACTGAAGCTTTCTTT. Protein product: CASSPPFRGTEAFF.

This clone was seen a single time. Other nucleotide sequences from this sample produce the same CDR3. The DNA of the CDR3 is TGTGCCAGCTCACCAGGGACAGGCTACGAGCAGTACTTC. It encodes CASSPGTGYEQYF. The genes are TRBV18 and TRBJ2-7; TRBD1 matches at 8 bases. The CDR3 extends over 13 amino acids. The germline gives CDR1 KGHSH, CDR2 LQKENI. V shed 2 bases and J 3 bases; nucleotides not matched to a gene: 0.

This clone was seen more than once but under ten times. This chain joins TRBV29-1 and TRBJ2-2; D is perhaps TRBD1 (6 bases). The germline V gene has CDR1 SQVTM and CDR2 ANQGSEA. The CDR3 runs 14 residues. Trimming pared 8 bases from V and 2 bases from J, leaving 15 bases between. The CDR3 region is CSYKDSFNTGELFF. The CDR3, as DNA: TGCAGCTATAAGGACAGTTTCAACACCGGGGAGCTGTTTTTT.

The J gene is TRBJ1-1, the V gene TRBV29-1; tentatively, D is TRBD1 (5 bases). V was pared by 2 bases and J by 2 bases, with 6 bases between. The V gene's germline CDR1 is SQVTM and CDR2 ANQGSEA. The CDR3 sequence is 12 residues long. In DNA form, the CDR3 reads TGCAGCGTTGAACAGGGTAACACTGAAGCTTTCTTT. Protein product: CSVEQGNTEAFF.

This chain uses TRBV7-2 with TRBJ2-7; 7 nucleotides align to TRBD1. With 5 bases clipped from V and 6 bases from J, the junction kept 4 bases outside the gene matches. This CDR3 spans 12 amino acids. From germline, CDR1 is SGHTA and CDR2 FQGNSA. The CDR3 DNA reads TGTGCCAGCAGCATACAGGGGACCGAGCAGTACTTC. Protein sequence: CASSIQGTEQYF. The full variable domain, rest sourced from reference TRBV7-2 and TRBJ2-7, is GAGVSQSPSNKVTEKGKDVELRCDPISGHTALYWYRQSLGQGLEFLIYFQGNSAPDKSGLPSDRFSAERTGGSVSTLTIQRTQQEDSAVYLCASSIQGTEQYFGPGTRLTVT.

There are a few counts of this clone. The J gene is TRBJ1-2, the V gene TRBV30; TRBD1 is a possible D gene (6 bases). Per the germline V gene, CDR1 is GTSNPN and CDR2 is SVGIG (reference sequence). Trimming shortened V by 0 bases and J by 5 bases, and 13 bases separated the two germline ends. The CDR3 sequence is 14 residues long. CDR3 coding DNA: TGTGCCTGGAGTGTACAGGGAGTCCCGTATGGCTACACCTTC. Its translation: CAWSVQGVPYGYTF.

The genes are TRBV5-4 and TRBJ2-3; 15 bases fit TRBD2. The CDR3 contains 18 residues. Germline trimming cut 3 bases from V and 3 bases from J; bases unmatched to any gene: 8. Germline V lookup: CDR1 SGHNT, CDR2 YYREEE (reference sequence). CDR3 nucleotide sequence: TGTGCCAGCAGCTCGGGACTAGCGGGAGGAGTACGGACAGATACGCAGTATTTT. It translates to CASSSGLAGGVRTDTQYF.

The V and J genes are TRBV9 and TRBJ2-5, with D maybe TRBD1 (6 bases). Trimming removed 3 bases at V and 5 bases at J, with 14 bases between. Per germline, CDR1 SGDLS and CDR2 YYNGEE. This CDR3 comprises 14 residues. The CDR3 DNA is TGTGCCAGCAGCGGATCAGGGGACGGGGAGACCCAGTACTTC. It translates to CASSGSGDGETQYF.

CDR3 in amino acids: CASSKQGPRHGYTF. As DNA, the CDR3 is TGTGCCAGCAGCAAGCAGGGGCCCAGGCATGGCTACACCTTC. The J gene is TRBJ1-2, the V gene TRBV21-1; the table's TRBD1 call for D was not verified on the DNA. TRBV21-1 is flagged as a pseudogene. CDR3 length: 14 residues.

This clone was detected only a few times. This chain links TRBV11-3 with TRBJ2-1; TRBD2 is a possible D gene (6 bases). Germline-derived CDR1 and CDR2 are SGHNT and YENEEA. The CDR3 is 13 amino acids. V gave up 1 base and J gave up 8 bases, with 9 bases separating them. CDR3 DNA: TGTGCCAGCAGCTTAGCGGGGGTCCATGAGCAGTTCTTC. This gives the protein CASSLAGVHEQFF.